The 32 T cell receptor beta chains given below trace back to one sample, sequenced in a study of control samples from healthy donors and cancer patients (TCRdb year 2020). Libraries came from the immunoSEQ multiplex PCR assay. Drawn from immuneACCESS, this table holds only the in-frame rearrangements with V and J called that TCRdb kept. Clones are partly lost; checked studies trace under half to an unresolved V gene and leave the rest unexplained. The sample table records roughly 60,000 clones; roughly 92% of these occur just once. The top ten clonotypes cover around 4% of the sample. The sequencing sample was made of blood. These receptor sequences come from a man aged 25-40 years in good health.

The CDR3 sequence is CSVAAVPGNTIYF. The CDR3 DNA is TGCAGCGTTGCAGCCGTTCCTGGAAACACCATATATTTT. The chain has TRBV29-1 and TRBJ1-3; no definite D call. Germline V lookup: CDR1 SQVTM, CDR2 ANQGSEA. This CDR3 region has 13 residues. Trimming stripped 4 bases from V and 2 bases from J, with 9 bases between.

This chain links TRBV9 with TRBJ1-6; D is undetermined. V was pared by 0 bases and J by 0 bases, with 1 base between. Germline V gene lookup returns CDR1 SGDLS and CDR2 YYNGEE. The CDR3 is 14 amino acids. The CDR3 region is CASSVDSYNSPLHF. CDR3 in DNA: TGTGCCAGCAGCGTAGACTCCTATAATTCACCCCTCCACTTT.

A remark on this clone: The same CDR3 is also encoded by other DNA sequences in this sample. The chain combines TRBV5-1 with TRBJ1-1; TRBD1 aligns across 7 bases. CDR1 and CDR2 (germline): SGHRS, YFSETQ. This CDR3 region has 14 residues. The J segment lost 3 bases and the V segment lost 0 bases, leaving 2 bases of the junction unmatched. The DNA of the CDR3 is TGCGCCAGCAGCTTGGTCAGGGGGGACACTGAAGCTTTCTTT. The encoded protein is CASSLVRGDTEAFF.

The chain combines TRBV29-1 with TRBJ1-2; no clear D. V dropped 4 bases and J dropped 0 bases, with 9 bases sitting between them. CDR3 length: 13 amino acids. Germline values: CDR1 SQVTM, CDR2 ANQGSEA. The CDR3 DNA reads as TGCAGCGTTGGGCTAGGGACTAACTATGGCTACACCTTC. Encoded protein: CSVGLGTNYGYTF.

The genes are TRBV30 and TRBJ1-3, with D possibly being TRBD1 (5 bases). CDR1 is GTSNPN and CDR2 is SVGIG in the germline V gene (reference sequence). This CDR3 comprises 15 residues. The V gene lost 4 bases and the J gene lost 0 bases, with 13 bases spanning the gap. The CDR3 bases are TGTGCCTGGAATCGGGACCGAAGCTCTGGAAACACCATATATTTT. Residues: CAWNRDRSSGNTIYF. The full variable domain, in which reference TRBV30 and TRBJ1-3 provide the parts outside the CDR3, is SQTIHQWPATLVQPVGSPLSLECTVEGTSNPNLYWYRQAAGRGLQLLFYSVGIGQISSEVPQNLSASRPQDRQFILSSKKLLLSDSGFYLCAWNRDRSSGNTIYFGEGSWLTVV.

The rearrangement joins TRBV6-5 to TRBJ1-1, with 8 bases identical to TRBD1. The CDR3 consists of 15 residues. With V trimmed by 2 bases and J by 3 bases, 5 bases remained unmatched. The germline gives CDR1 MNHEY, CDR2 SVGAGI. The CDR3 reads CASSYQEDRDTEAFF. Written as DNA, the CDR3 is TGTGCCAGCAGTTACCAGGAGGACAGGGACACTGAAGCTTTCTTT.

The chain carries TRBV28 and TRBJ1-6; D possibly corresponds to TRBD1 (5 bases). The germline CDR1 and CDR2 sequences are MDHEN and SYDVKM. V lost 2 bases and J 10 bases, leaving 9 bases between the germline ends. The CDR3 consists of 13 residues. Here the CDR3 DNA reads TGTGCCAGCAGTTTACAGGGATCCTCACCCCTCCACTTT. It encodes CASSLQGSSPLHF.

V usage is TRBV30 and J usage is TRBJ2-7; D gene uncertain. The CDR3 contains 12 residues. Germline V gene sequence: CDR1 GTSNPN, CDR2 SVGIG (reference sequence). Trimming shortened V by 2 bases and J by 9 bases, and 14 bases separated the two germline ends. CDR3 in DNA: TGTGCCTGGAGTCATTCCAAGGGCGGGCAGTACTTC. Residues: CAWSHSKGGQYF.

Notes on this clone: Other DNA sequences in this specimen translate into the identical CDR3. The chain carries TRBV6-5 and TRBJ1-5; D is undetermined. The CDR3 is 14 residues long. CDR1 and CDR2 (germline): MNHEY, SVGAGI. V was trimmed by 0 bases and J by 2 bases, leaving 5 bases between them. The CDR3: CASSYSEGNQPQHF. The DNA of the CDR3 is TGTGCCAGCAGTTACTCTGAGGGCAATCAGCCCCAGCATTTT.

This chain connects TRBV2 to TRBJ1-6; TRBD1 might be the D (5 bases). Germline-derived CDR1 and CDR2 are SNHLY and FYNNEI. V gave up 8 bases and J gave up 0 bases, with 8 bases separating them. This CDR3 has 14 residues. The CDR3 nucleotides are TGTGCCAGCGACACAGGCTCCTATAATTCACCCCTCCACTTT. It encodes CASDTGSYNSPLHF.

V gene TRBV30 combines with J gene TRBJ2-6; D may be TRBD1 (5 bases). Trimming removed 0 bases from V and 13 bases from J, with 19 bases in between. The CDR3 spans 15 residues. CDR1 and CDR2 from the germline V gene are GTSNPN and SVGIG (reference sequence). CDR3: CAWSVRGVLWQVLTF. The CDR3 DNA reads as TGTGCCTGGAGTGTAAGGGGCGTCCTCTGGCAGGTCCTGACTTTC.

This sequence joins TRBV4-1 and TRBJ1-6, with unresolved D. Germline loops: CDR1 MGHRA, CDR2 YSYEKL. Trimming stripped 1 base from V and 3 bases from J, with 7 bases between. The CDR3 runs to 15 residues. Here the CDR3 reads CASSQAGIYNSPLHF. CDR3 in DNA: TGCGCCAGCAGCCAAGCAGGAATCTATAATTCACCCCTCCACTTT.

The chain uses TRBV6-4 and TRBJ2-1; 10 bases align to TRBD2. CDR1 and CDR2 from the germline V gene are MRHNA and SNTAGT. The J segment lost 8 bases and the V segment lost 5 bases, leaving 3 bases of the junction unmatched. The CDR3 length is 13 residues. CDR3 DNA: TGTGCCAGCAGTTGGACTAGCGGCGATGAGCAGTTCTTC. This sequence encodes CASSWTSGDEQFF.

DNA of the CDR3: TGTGCCAGCAGCCAAGAAGCAGGGCCTAATTCACCCCTCCACTTT. This gives the protein CASSQEAGPNSPLHF. The chain employs TRBV3-1 (or the pseudogene TRBV3-2) and TRBJ1-6; perhaps TRBD1 as D (5 bases). Between the trimmed V and J ends, which lost 0 bases and 6 bases, there was a span of 9 bases. From germline, CDR1 is LGHDT and CDR2 YNNKEL (reference sequence). CDR3 length equals 15 residues.

The V call is TRBV29-1, the J call TRBJ2-1; 7 nucleotides line up with TRBD1. V shed 2 bases, J shed 6 bases, and the junction held 16 bases outside the gene matches. This CDR3 spans 17 amino acids. CDR1 is SQVTM and CDR2 is ANQGSEA in the germline V gene. For the CDR3, the DNA is TGCAGCGTTGAATTCGGACAGGCGCGATTTGCGGGCAATGAGCAGTTCTTC. It is translated as CSVEFGQARFAGNEQFF.

This chain connects TRBV12-3 or TRBV12-4 to TRBJ1-4; no clear D gene. V shed 5 bases and J shed 8 bases, with 9 bases lying between them. The CDR3 totals 12 residues. CDR3 protein: CASSPRTEKLFF. DNA of the CDR3: TGTGCCAGCAGTCCCCGGACGGAAAAACTGTTTTTT.

The CDR3 protein is CASSSLAGGTKNIQYF. The CDR3 DNA reads as TGTGCCAGCAGTTCCCTAGCGGGAGGAACCAAAAACATTCAGTACTTC. V usage is TRBV6-5 and J usage is TRBJ2-4, with 11 bases that match TRBD2. Germline loops: CDR1 MNHEY, CDR2 SVGAGI. Trimming at V came to 4 bases and at J to 2 bases, leaving 4 bases not matched to a gene. CDR3 length: 16 residues.

The chain links TRBV7-9 to TRBJ1-4; TRBD1 agrees at 10 bases. The CDR3 covers 14 residues. V trimming: 3 bases; J trimming: 8 bases; junction bases outside the gene matches: 3. Germline V CDR1 and CDR2: SEHNR, FQNEAQ (reference sequence). The CDR3 protein is CASSLGQGLEKLFF. CDR3 sequence (DNA): TGTGCCAGCAGCTTGGGACAGGGGTTAGAAAAACTGTTTTTT.

This chain connects TRBV25-1 to TRBJ1-6; possibly TRBD1 for D (6 bases). With 7 bases removed from V and 9 bases from J, the gap between germline ends came to 13 bases. Per the germline V gene, CDR1 is MGHDK and CDR2 is SYGVNS. The CDR3 is 13 amino acids. CDR3 bases: TGTGCCAGCACCGGGGGGGCTGTTTCACCCCTCCACTTT. Amino acids: CASTGGAVSPLHF.

The rearrangement links TRBV6-5 to TRBJ2-7; 8 nucleotides line up with TRBD1. CDR1 and CDR2 (germline): MNHEY, SVGAGI. The CDR3 runs 14 residues. V lost 9 bases, J lost 6 bases, and 13 bases stayed unmatched. The CDR3 DNA reads as TGTGCCAGTTACCATGGACAGGGTTTGGGCGAGCAGTACTTC. It codes for CASYHGQGLGEQYF.

The chain couples TRBV11-2 to TRBJ2-7, with D possibly matching TRBD1 (5 bases). This CDR3 is 14 amino acids long. The V and J ends lost 1 base and 6 bases respectively, with 13 bases between them. The V gene's germline CDR1 is SGHAT and CDR2 FQNNGV. CDR3 sequence reads: CASSLGFGAGEQYF. In DNA, the CDR3 is TGTGCCAGCAGCTTAGGGTTTGGGGCAGGCGAGCAGTACTTC.

V usage is TRBV11-2 and J usage is TRBJ1-2; no firm D call. Trimming cost V 3 bases and J 8 bases, with 13 bases left between them. Germline lookup yields CDR1 SGHAT and CDR2 FQNNGV. This CDR3 spans 13 amino acids. The CDR3 coding sequence is TGTGCCAGCAGCTTCCCATCAAACTTAGGCTACACCTTC. Protein product: CASSFPSNLGYTF.

The chain couples TRBV6-4 to TRBJ1-2; 8 bases fit TRBD1. Germline CDR1 MRHNA, CDR2 SNTAGT. The CDR3 has 13 residues. V was pared by 6 bases and J by 7 bases, with 7 bases of the junction left unmatched. CDR3 in DNA: TGTGCCAGCAGCCGACAGGGGAGTTTTGGCTACACCTTC. Encoded protein: CASSRQGSFGYTF.

The rearrangement links TRBV3-1 (or the pseudogene TRBV3-2) to TRBJ1-2; D perhaps matches TRBD1 (5 bases). CDR3 length equals 13 residues. Germline V lookup: CDR1 LGHDT, CDR2 YNNKEL (reference sequence). Trimming took off 3 bases at V and 2 bases at J, with 7 bases between the two ends. CDR3 sequence (DNA): TGTGCCAGCAGCCACCGACAGAACTATGGCTACACCTTC. It translates to CASSHRQNYGYTF.

This chain connects TRBV5-6 to TRBJ2-7, with D possibly matching TRBD2 (5 bases). This CDR3 region has 14 residues. CDR1 is SGHDT and CDR2 is YYEEEE in the germline V gene. Trimming cost V 0 bases and J 3 bases, with 10 bases left between them. CDR3 nucleotides: TGTGCCAGCAGCTTGGACGGGAACGGCTACGAGCAGTACTTC. The encoded protein is CASSLDGNGYEQYF.

V is TRBV30 and J is TRBJ2-7; TRBD2 might be the D (6 bases). The V end was cut by 0 bases, the J end by 1 base, with 10 bases between. The CDR3 has 14 residues. CDR1 GTSNPN and CDR2 SVGIG come from the germline V gene (reference sequence). The DNA for the CDR3 is TGTGCCTGGAGTGTACGGGGGTTTTCCTACGAGCAGTACTTC. It codes for CAWSVRGFSYEQYF.

The CDR3 sequence is CASTVGQGTSYEQYF. CDR3 DNA sequence: TGTGCCAGCACCGTAGGACAGGGTACCTCCTACGAGCAGTACTTC. The V gene is TRBV7-9, the J gene TRBJ2-7; 8 positions match TRBD1. The trim removed 7 bases at V and 0 bases at J, leaving 8 bases unmatched. The CDR3 consists of 15 residues. Germline CDR1 SEHNR, CDR2 FQNEAQ (reference sequence).

J is TRBJ2-7 and V is TRBV6-5; TRBD1 might be the D (6 bases). Germline CDR1 reads MNHEY; CDR2 reads SVGAGI. Trimming stripped 2 bases from V and 6 bases from J, with 14 bases between. This CDR3 region has 14 residues. CDR3 nucleotides: TGTGCCAGCAGTTACGCGACAGGAAAGGGCGAGCAGTACTTC. It translates to CASSYATGKGEQYF.

The chain links TRBV7-3 to TRBJ2-3; D perhaps matches TRBD2 (7 bases). This CDR3 is 14 amino acids long. Trimming cost V 2 bases and J 2 bases, with 8 bases left between them. Germline V gene lookup returns CDR1 SGHTA and CDR2 FQGTGA. CDR3 region: CASSLGGATDTQYF. DNA for the CDR3: TGTGCCAGCAGCTTAGGGGGGGCCACAGATACGCAGTATTTT.

V usage is TRBV28 and J usage is TRBJ1-2; 10 nucleotides match TRBD1. With 3 bases clipped from V and 2 bases from J, the junction kept 6 bases outside the gene matches. In germline, CDR1 is MDHEN, CDR2 SYDVKM. The CDR3 extends over 16 amino acids. DNA of the CDR3: TGTGCCAGCAGTTTCTCCGGGGACAGGGGAAACTATGGCTACACCTTC. Translated, it gives CASSFSGDRGNYGYTF.

V and J are TRBV19 and TRBJ2-2; D perhaps matches TRBD2 (6 bases). V lost 4 bases and J lost 8, with 23 bases in between. The germline gives CDR1 LNHDA, CDR2 SQIVND (reference sequence). The CDR3 consists of 17 residues. The CDR3 here is CASSTLWGLPAEGELFF. CDR3 coding DNA: TGTGCCAGTAGTACTTTATGGGGACTCCCTGCGGAGGGGGAGCTGTTTTTT.

V is TRBV7-2 and J is TRBJ2-2; D perhaps matches TRBD1 (6 bases). Germline values: CDR1 SGHTA, CDR2 FQGNSA. There are 12 residues in the CDR3. V lost 5 bases and J lost 7, with 8 bases in between. The CDR3 is CASSPGVGELFF. CDR3 in DNA: TGTGCCAGCAGCCCAGGGGTCGGGGAGCTGTTTTTT.